Following are 32 T cell receptor beta chains from one sample sequenced in a study of cytomegalovirus exposure and HLA in healthy donors. In the PCR, 60 Vbeta and 13 Jbeta primers were used. Measured with immunoSEQ multiplex PCR; TCRdb has only the in-frame clones, and not every one. The sample lists approximately 190,000 clones; about 89% were seen once. The sequenced sample was PBMCs. The source of these receptors is a man aged 30 to 45 in good health and CMV-seronegative.

The chain combines TRBV5-1 with TRBJ2-7; 11 nucleotides match TRBD1. The CDR3 is 16 residues long. Germline V gene lookup returns CDR1 SGHRS and CDR2 YFSETQ. Losses at the gene ends were 2 bases for V and 5 bases for J; bases not matched to a gene: 9. The CDR3 is CASSFTGTGGINEQYF. The DNA of the CDR3 is TGCGCCAGCAGCTTCACCGGGACAGGGGGAATAAACGAGCAGTACTTC.

This clone occurred once. The gene calls are TRBV6-1 and TRBJ2-7; unclear D gene. V lost 3 bases and J 1 base, leaving 7 bases between the germline ends. Germline loops: CDR1 MNHNS, CDR2 SASEGT. The CDR3 runs 13 residues. The CDR3 is CASSDIFSYEQYF. In nucleotides, the CDR3 is TGTGCCAGCAGTGATATATTTTCCTACGAGCAGTACTTC.

V and J are TRBV18 and TRBJ1-2; 8 nucleotides line up with TRBD1. The CDR3 is 15 residues long. The germline V gene encodes CDR1 KGHSH and CDR2 LQKENI. The V gene end was trimmed by 2 bases and the J gene end by 1 base; junction bases not matched to a gene: 3. In DNA form, the CDR3 reads TGTGCCAGCTCACCATCAGGGGGCAATAACTATGGCTACACCTTC. Translating it yields CASSPSGGNNYGYTF.

The rearrangement links TRBV7-6 to TRBJ2-7; D is perhaps TRBD2 (6 bases). Germline CDR1 and CDR2: SGHVS and FNYEAQ. Trimming cost V 1 base and J 3 bases, with 10 bases left between them. The CDR3 consists of 14 residues. This CDR3 is CASSLGVSGYEQYF. CDR3 sequence (DNA): TGTGCCAGCAGCTTAGGGGTTAGCGGCTACGAGCAGTACTTC. Full variable domain (remainder filled in from reference TRBV7-6 and TRBJ2-7): GAGVSQSPRYKVTKRGQDVALRCDPISGHVSLYWYRQALGQGPEFLTYFNYEAQQDKSGLPNDRFSAERPEGSISTLTIQRTEQRDSAMYRCASSLGVSGYEQYFGPGTRLTVT.

Comment on this clone: Sequence at one end of the junction differs from germline and may be a read error. This rearrangement joins TRBV5-4 to TRBJ2-1; the D gene is possibly TRBD2 (6 bases). The V gene's germline CDR1 is SGHNT and CDR2 YYREEE (reference sequence). The CDR3 totals 15 residues. CDR3 sequence reads: CASSLFTSSYSEQFF. In DNA, the CDR3 is TGTGCCAGCAGCTTGTTTACTAGCTCCTACAGTGAGCAGTTCTTC.

The chain couples TRBV18 to TRBJ1-1; perhaps TRBD1 as D (6 bases). The CDR3 loop spans 12 amino acids. The V gene lost 1 base and the J gene lost 7 bases, with 7 bases spanning the gap. Germline lookup yields CDR1 KGHSH and CDR2 LQKENI. The DNA of the CDR3 is TGTGCCAGCTCACCACAAGGGGGTGAAGCTTTCTTT. Protein: CASSPQGGEAFF.

This clone has more than one count but fewer than ten. This CDR3 is also generated by other DNA sequences in the sample. The chain recombines TRBV4-1 with TRBJ2-1, with TRBD2 matching 7 bases. J was trimmed by 4 bases and V by 0 bases; bases with no gene match: 6. Germline V gene data show CDR1 as MGHRA and CDR2 as YSYEKL. The CDR3 consists of 16 residues. The CDR3: CASSQDPSGTYNEQFF. The CDR3 DNA is TGCGCCAGCAGCCAAGATCCGAGCGGGACGTACAATGAGCAGTTCTTC.

The CDR3 reads CATTGFQLAGDLTDTQYF. The CDR3 DNA reads as TGTGCCACCACGGGGTTCCAACTAGCGGGGGATCTCACAGATACGCAGTATTTT. V gene TRBV6-4 combines with J gene TRBJ2-3; TRBD2 matches 11 bases. The ends lost 10 bases at V and 2 bases at J; junction bases unmatched: 17. Looked up from germline, CDR1 is MRHNA and CDR2 is SNTAGT. This CDR3 comprises 18 residues.

The rearrangement uses TRBV30 and TRBJ2-1; 9 nucleotides line up with TRBD2. CDR1 and CDR2 (germline): GTSNPN, SVGIG (reference sequence). The CDR3 spans 14 residues. V lost 3 bases and J lost 3; bases outside the gene matches: 3. The CDR3 coding sequence is TGTGCCTGGAGCGGACTAGCGCTCTACAATGAGCAGTTCTTC. Its translation is CAWSGLALYNEQFF. Together with reference TRBV30 and TRBJ2-1, the CDR3 gives the full variable domain: SQTIHQWPATLVQPVGSPLSLECTVEGTSNPNLYWYRQAAGRGLQLLFYSVGIGQISSEVPQNLSASRPQDRQFILSSKKLLLSDSGFYLCAWSGLALYNEQFFGPGTRLTVL.

The rearrangement uses TRBV5-1 and TRBJ2-7; tentative D call: TRBD1 (6 bases). This CDR3 region has 13 residues. V was cut by 4 bases and J by 3 bases, with 11 bases left in between. Germline CDR1 SGHRS, CDR2 YFSETQ. CDR3: CASSTGDNYEQYF. The CDR3 nucleotides are TGCGCCAGCAGCACCGGGGACAACTACGAGCAGTACTTC.

CDR3 residues: CASSLTSGRGEQYF. CDR3 nucleotides: TGTGCCAGCAGTCTTACTAGCGGGAGAGGCGAGCAGTACTTC. The chain has TRBV28 and TRBJ2-5; TRBD2 matches 11 bases. The J call may be wrong; the DNA end is better matched by TRBJ2-7. Germline V gene data show CDR1 as MDHEN and CDR2 as SYDVKM. The CDR3 extends over 14 amino acids.

This clone has only one observation. The chain couples TRBV2 to TRBJ1-4; the match to TRBD1 covers 10 bases. With 6 bases clipped from V and 7 bases from J, the junction kept 5 bases outside the gene matches. The CDR3 spans 14 residues. Per germline, CDR1 SNHLY and CDR2 FYNNEI. The CDR3 DNA sequence: TGTGCCAGCAGAGACCGGGACAGGGGTGAAAAACTGTTTTTT. Protein sequence: CASRDRDRGEKLFF.

The chain combines TRBV15 with TRBJ1-1; D is undetermined. Germline values: CDR1 LNHNV, CDR2 YYDKDF (reference sequence). The CDR3 length is 17 residues. V gave up 1 base and J gave up 4 bases, with 19 bases separating them. The CDR3 sequence: CATSRVRGGGAFTEAFF. The CDR3 region has the DNA TGTGCCACCAGCAGAGTCCGGGGAGGAGGCGCTTTCACTGAAGCTTTCTTT. Supplemented by reference TRBV15 and TRBJ1-1, the full variable domain reads DAMVIQNPRYQVTQFGKPVTLSCSQTLNHNVMYWYQQKSSQAPKLLFHYYDKDFNNEADTPDNFQSRRPNTSFCFLDIRSPGLGDTAMYLCATSRVRGGGAFTEAFFGQGTRLTVV.

The CDR3 loop reads CASSDTSSGELFF. The CDR3, as DNA: TGTGCCAGCAGCGACACTAGCTCCGGGGAGCTGTTTTTT. The rearrangement joins TRBV5-4 to TRBJ2-2; tentative D call: TRBD2 (6 bases). V was shortened by 4 bases and J by 6 bases, with 10 bases between the two germline ends. The CDR3 consists of 13 residues. The V gene's germline CDR1 is SGHNT and CDR2 YYREEE (reference sequence). The full variable domain, its missing parts supplied by reference TRBV5-4 and TRBJ2-2, is ETGVTQSPTHLIKTRGQQVTLRCSSQSGHNTVSWYQQALGQGPQFIFQYYREEENGRGNFPPRFSGLQFPNYSSELNVNALELDDSALYLCASSDTSSGELFFGEGSRLTVL.

The chain combines TRBV7-8 with TRBJ2-3; 7 bases are shared with TRBD1. Losses at the gene ends were 1 base for V and 0 bases for J; bases not matched to a gene: 7. The CDR3 consists of 17 residues. Germline CDR1 is SGHVS and CDR2 is FQNEAQ. The CDR3 bases are TGTGCCAGCAGCTTAGTGGGACAGACCTCTAGCACAGATACGCAGTATTTT. It translates to CASSLVGQTSSTDTQYF.

The chain uses TRBV19 and TRBJ1-5; 7 positions match TRBD1. Per the germline V gene, CDR1 is LNHDA and CDR2 is SQIVND (reference sequence). CDR3 length equals 14 residues. J gave up 5 bases and V 4 bases, and 5 bases lay outside the gene matches. The CDR3 sequence is CASSRTGGYQPQHF. As DNA, the CDR3 is TGTGCCAGTAGTAGGACAGGCGGGTATCAGCCCCAGCATTTT.

This clone was observed a single time. The chain carries TRBV5-4 and TRBJ2-5, with D maybe TRBD2 (7 bases). The germline CDR1 and CDR2 sequences are SGHNT and YYREEE (reference sequence). The germline V and J ends were trimmed by 3 bases and 5 bases, with 23 bases remaining between them. This CDR3 spans 17 amino acids. The CDR3 region is CASSSGGGSGGVETQYF. The CDR3 DNA follows: TGTGCCAGCAGCTCCGGGGGCGGGAGTGGAGGAGTCGAGACCCAGTACTTC.

This clone was detected once. The V gene is TRBV7-9, the J gene TRBJ2-1; D is uncertain. V was shortened by 5 bases and J by 8 bases, with 13 bases between the two germline ends. Germline lookup yields CDR1 SEHNR and CDR2 FQNEAQ (reference sequence). The CDR3 has 13 amino acids. The CDR3 sequence: CASSASTSDEQFF. The CDR3 DNA sequence: TGTGCCAGCAGCGCCAGTACCAGCGATGAGCAGTTCTTC.

J is TRBJ2-1 and V is TRBV5-6, with TRBD1 identical over 8 bases. The CDR3 sequence is 14 residues long. The V gene end was trimmed by 2 bases and the J gene end by 7 bases; junction bases not matched to a gene: 5. CDR1 and CDR2 (germline): SGHDT, YYEEEE. The CDR3 here is CASSFGTGTNEQFF. CDR3 bases: TGTGCCAGCAGCTTTGGGACAGGTACTAATGAGCAGTTCTTC.

As to this clone: Compared with germline, one end of the junction differs, possibly owing to a read error. This chain uses TRBV7-7 with TRBJ2-5, with TRBD2 matching 9 bases. CDR1 SSHAT and CDR2 FNYEAQ come from the germline V gene (reference sequence). The CDR3 consists of 15 residues. CDR3 nucleotide sequence: TGTGCTAGCAGCTCCACGGGGACTAGCCGTGAGACCCAGTACTTC. Amino acids: CASSSTGTSRETQYF.

The J gene is TRBJ1-2, the V gene TRBV9; tentatively, D is TRBD1 (5 bases). Germline CDR1 and CDR2: SGDLS and YYNGEE. CDR3 length: 16 residues. Trimming left V 4 bases short and J 2 bases short, with 18 bases between. Here the CDR3 reads CASSPNSRQLNYGYTF. The CDR3, as DNA: TGTGCCAGCAGCCCTAATTCCCGACAGCTAAACTATGGCTACACCTTC.

The chain has TRBV7-8 and TRBJ2-5; TRBD1 agrees at 7 bases. The J call is doubtful: the DNA matches TRBJ2-7 better. The CDR3 sequence is 15 residues long. Germline CDR1 SGHVS, CDR2 FQNEAQ. The CDR3 bases are TGTGCCAGCAGCTTATCCGGGACAGCCCCCTACGAGCAGTACTTC. This gives the protein CASSLSGTAPYEQYF.

About this clone itself: At one end, the junction sequence differs from germline, possibly due to a read error. This chain joins TRBV4-1 and TRBJ2-2, with TRBD1 as a possible D gene (6 bases). Germline V gives CDR1 MGHRA, CDR2 YSYEKL. The CDR3 consists of 17 residues. CDR3 DNA sequence: TGCGCCAGCAGCCAAGATGGAAGGGGGTCGAACTCCGGGGAGCTGTTTTTT. Protein: CASSQDGRGSNSGELFF.

V usage is TRBV6-5 and J usage is TRBJ2-6, with D hard to call. CDR3 length equals 15 residues. The V end was cut by 5 bases, the J end by 2 bases, with 10 bases between. Germline V lookup: CDR1 MNHEY, CDR2 SVGAGI. CDR3 nucleotide sequence: TGTGCCAGCAGTGGCAGGCTGGCTGGGGCCAACGTCCTGACTTTC. Translated: CASSGRLAGANVLTF.

The V and J genes are TRBV6-5 and TRBJ1-5; 8 nucleotides match TRBD1. With 6 bases clipped from V and 5 bases from J, the junction kept 9 bases outside the gene matches. The CDR3 consists of 15 residues. CDR1 and CDR2 from the germline V gene are MNHEY and SVGAGI. The CDR3 is CASRDYRGGDQPQHF. CDR3 coding DNA: TGTGCCAGCAGGGACTACAGGGGGGGCGATCAGCCCCAGCATTTT.

The chain combines TRBV15 with TRBJ2-7, with a tentative D call TRBD2 (6 bases). Germline V gene lookup returns CDR1 LNHNV and CDR2 YYDKDF (reference sequence). There are 15 residues in the CDR3. V lost 2 bases and J lost 0, with 11 bases in between. As DNA, the CDR3 is TGTGCCACCAGCAGAATAGGAGGGAGCTCCTACGAGCAGTACTTC. Protein: CATSRIGGSSYEQYF.

The gene calls are TRBV13 and TRBJ2-1, with TRBD2 identical over 9 bases. J lost 4 bases, V lost 6 bases, and 4 bases had no gene match. Germline CDR1 reads PRHDT; CDR2 reads FYEKMQ (reference sequence). This CDR3 has 14 residues. CDR3 sequence (DNA): TGTGCCAGCAGGCACACTAGCGGGTACAATGAGCAGTTCTTC. It codes for CASRHTSGYNEQFF.

The chain combines TRBV4-2 with TRBJ1-4, with unresolved D. The CDR3 has 17 residues. V was pared by 4 bases and J by 8 bases, with 23 bases between. Germline lookup yields CDR1 LGHNA and CDR2 YNFKEQ. CDR3 sequence (DNA): TGTGCCAGCAGCCCCGAGGGAAGGGCGAACACTGGGGAAAAACTGTTTTTT. This codes for CASSPEGRANTGEKLFF.

The V gene is TRBV7-9, the J gene TRBJ1-6, with D uncertain. The germline V and J ends were trimmed by 1 base and 5 bases, with 15 bases remaining between them. The germline V gene has CDR1 SEHNR and CDR2 FQNEAQ (reference sequence). The CDR3 totals 17 residues. The CDR3 DNA sequence: TGTGCCAGCAGCTTAGGCCAGACACGGCCCAATAATTCACCCCTCCACTTT. This codes for CASSLGQTRPNNSPLHF. Full variable domain (outside the CDR3, taken from reference TRBV7-9 and TRBJ1-6): DTGVSQNPRHKITKRGQNVTFRCDPISEHNRLYWYRQTLGQGPEFLTYFQNEAQLEKSRLLSDRFSAERPKGSFSTLEIQRTEQGDSAMYLCASSLGQTRPNNSPLHFGNGTRLTVT.

The genes are TRBV2 and TRBJ2-1; 10 nucleotides agree with TRBD1. CDR3 length: 15 residues. Germline loops: CDR1 SNHLY, CDR2 FYNNEI. V shed 3 bases, J shed 8 bases, and the junction held 7 bases outside the gene matches. CDR3 nucleotides: TGTGCCAGCAGTGACGAGGACAGGGGGTTCGATGAGCAGTTCTTC. The encoded protein is CASSDEDRGFDEQFF.

In its sample, this clone was seen a few times. This CDR3 is CASRSQGLAGGEQFF. CDR3 coding DNA: TGTGCCAGCAGATCGCAGGGACTAGCGGGGGGGGAGCAGTTCTTC. The V gene is TRBV2, the J gene TRBJ2-1; 16 bases line up with TRBD2. With 6 bases clipped from V and 10 bases from J, the junction kept 6 bases outside the gene matches. From germline, CDR1 is SNHLY and CDR2 FYNNEI. The CDR3 is made up of 15 amino acids. Filled out from reference TRBV2 and TRBJ2-1, the complete variable domain reads EPEVTQTPSHQVTQMGQEVILRCVPISNHLYFYWYRQILGQKVEFLVSFYNNEISEKSEIFDDQFSVERPDGSNFTLKIRSTKLEDSAMYFCASRSQGLAGGEQFFGPGTRLTVL.

The chain has TRBV4-1 and TRBJ2-1; weak D call: TRBD1 (5 bases). The V end was cut by 2 bases, the J end by 8 bases, with 28 bases between. Germline lookup yields CDR1 MGHRA and CDR2 YSYEKL. CDR3 size: 19 residues. CDR3 bases: TGCGCCAGCAGCCAAAGAACCTTTACCACCCCAGCTGGGGCCCATGAGCAGTTCTTC. Translation: CASSQRTFTTPAGAHEQFF.